This T cell receptor (beta chain) was captured in a study of blood T cell repertoires in COVID-19. Study-wide context: Acute-phase and convalescent COVID-19 samples originated in the United States, Italy and Spain. From T cells, B-cell-depleted T cells, or PBMCs came the material, which was cDNA or gDNA.

V lost 1 base and J 5 bases, leaving 12 bases between the germline ends. Looked up from germline, CDR1 is SGHRS and CDR2 is YFSETQ. The CDR3 is 15 amino acids. In the study's own analysis: Using reference gene primer amplification, nucleated cell counts were estimated. Measured with immunoSEQ multiplex PCR; TCRdb has only the in-frame clones, and not every one. V, J and clone size are taken as reported in that table, and D and trimming were inferred from the DNA itself. The table lists under 200,000 clones, roughly 86% of them singletons. Sequencing was performed on peripheral blood. This chain connects TRBV5-1 to TRBJ1-4; D possibly corresponds to TRBD1 (5 bases). This clonotype was sampled from a man in his sixties or seventies with acute or convalescent COVID-19. The DNA of the CDR3 is TGCGCCAGCAGCTTGAAAGGGGTCTCGAATGAAAAACTGTTTTTT. As protein: CASSLKGVSNEKLFF.